Listed below are T cell receptor beta chains from one sample, sequenced in a study of identical twins. One entry per CDR3 protein results from TCRdb running MiXCR on the 5' RACE reads. The top ten clones hold 2.9% of a sample with 450,000 or so distinct CDR3 sequences, 24% of them seen once. These data were also filed under a second study, of T cells expressing NK-cell markers.

Specimen: CD4+ T cells sorted from blood. These receptors were taken from a woman between 18 and 29 years old in good health. Both conserved end residues are part of each CDR3. D genes are given only for firm matches. Only some rows state a clone size, as once, few, many or a class for expanded clones.

TGTGCCATCAGTGAAGCACAGGGGGAATTCTATGGCTACACCTTC	CAISEAQGEFYGYTF	TRBJ1-2	15	NA	TRBV10-3	TRBD1
TGTGCCATCCGGCGTTTAGGGGGTAGGACCGGGGAGCTGTTTTTT	CAIRRLGGRTGELFF	TRBJ2-2	15	few	TRBV10-3	NA
TGCGCCAGCAGCTTGAATCAAATCCGGGCCGGTAACAATGAGCAGTTCTTC	CASSLNQIRAGNNEQFF	TRBJ2-1	17	NA	TRBV5-1	NA
TGCTGTGCTAGAGATGGGAGGGATGCGTCATGGAACACTGAAGCTTTCTTT	CCARDGRDASWNTEAFF	TRBJ1-1	17	NA	TRBV20-1	NA
TGTGCCAGCAGTCGGGGAATGGTGGGGAATGAGCAGTTCTTC	CASSRGMVGNEQFF	TRBJ2-1	14	few	TRBV12-3/TRBV12-4	NA
TGTGCCAGCAGCCGAGGGGACGGATCCTATGGCTACACCTTC	CASSRGDGSYGYTF	TRBJ1-2	14	NA	TRBV3-1	NA
TGTGCCAGCAGCCAAGATCCGGCTAGCGGGAGGTGGCAGTTCTTC	CASSQDPASGRWQFF	TRBJ2-1	15	many	TRBV3-1	TRBD2
TGTGCCAGCAGCACCACTAGCGCGGAAGAGACCCAGTACTTC	CASSTTSAEETQYF	TRBJ2-5	14	NA	TRBV9	TRBD2
TGCAGCGTTGAGGGGACTAGCGGATCTCAAGTAGCGACAGATACGCAGTATTTT	CSVEGTSGSQVATDTQYF	TRBJ2-3	18	few	TRBV29-1	TRBD2
TGTTCCAGCAGCTTAGCGCGGGGCCAATCCGAGCAGTTCTTC	CSSSLARGQSEQFF	TRBJ2-1	14	NA	TRBV7-9	NA
TGTGCCAGCAGCTTGGGTGGAGGGGGGGAGCAGTACTTC	CASSLGGGGEQYF	TRBJ2-7	13	NA	TRBV7-9	NA
TGTGCCTGGAGTGCCGGACGGCTACAAGAGACCCAGTACTTC	CAWSAGRLQETQYF	TRBJ2-5	14	once	TRBV30	NA
TGTGCCAGCAGTTTACGGGGGCCAGGCGCCGAGCAGTACTTC	CASSLRGPGAEQYF	TRBJ2-7	14	many	TRBV12-3/TRBV12-4	NA
TGTGCCAGCAGCTTAACTCAGGGATTGACCCAGTACTTC	CASSLTQGLTQYF	TRBJ2-5	13	few	TRBV7-2	NA